The T cell receptor (beta chain) described here comes from a study of blood T cells in healthy people across ages (dated by TCRdb to about 2015). Background on the whole study: In model experiments, template switching captured roughly one uniquely barcoded TCR beta cDNA molecule for every two T cells. To track age-related changes in TCR beta repertoire diversity, the study relied on deep sequencing normalized with unique cDNA molecular identifiers. The donors were split into four age groups: young (average 16 years), middle-aged (over 35), aged (about 56) and long-lived (more than 80). To avoid experimental bias, donors of different ages were distributed randomly across sequencing lanes. Using the same blood draw, the study looked at two additional independent replicas of 1 million unique cDNA reads for two donors, one aged 18 to 30 and the other aged 80 or older. The investigation overall reported the following: Because profiling used bulk unsorted PBMCs, naive and antigen-experienced compartments could not be compared conclusively. Observed TCR beta diversity per million T cells fell roughly linearly with age, and a significant reduction was already apparent by age about 36. Estimates of total diversity from one million sequenced T cells were regarded as lower bounds and underestimates. Because the CMV infection status of the donors was unknown, age-related changes in expanded clonotypes may potentially have been confounded. A strong correlation was found between observed TCR beta diversity and the percentage of naive T cells measured by flow cytometry. Compared with the aged group, the long-lived group had more naive CD4+ T cells, fewer expanded clones and increased TCR diversity, a pattern suggesting age selection.

Based on the germline V gene, the CDR1 and CDR2 sequences are SGHRS and YFSETQ. The CDR3, from cysteine to phenylalanine, totals 12 residues. The only DNA kept is the CDR3, 36 bases in frame from the first base. At the junction V is shortened by 0 bases and J by 11 bases; bases outside the gene matches: 5. The library was obtained by 5' RACE. Reads for this sample came from an Illumina HiSeq 2500. The second PCR ran for about 6 to 11 cycles and used a J-beta primer mix along with a sample-barcoded 5' primer. Each TCR beta cDNA molecule received a unique molecular identifier from a template-switch 5' adaptor carrying 12 random nucleotides. Each sample yielded at least 3 million CDR3-containing paired-end reads. First-strand cDNA was synthesized from all RNA with the Mint cDNA synthesis kit, primed by a TRBC-specific oligonucleotide. Following uracil-DNA glycosylase treatment, a first 18-cycle PCR with universal primers M1SS and BC2_uni_R was performed on all cDNA. The authors processed their data as follows. Normalization of each sample was performed by random selection of 1 million high-quality reads, each carrying a distinct molecular identifier. Instead of being binned into consensus sequences, reads with shared molecular identifiers were discarded. CDR3 identification, clonotype clustering and error correction used MiTCR with a Q25 quality threshold and the strictest error-elimination algorithm. A nonparametric unseen species model with Euler transformation was used to estimate a lower bound on total TCR beta diversity. TCRdb passed the public sequencing reads through fastp at Q25 and MiXCR, retaining productive beta sequences. Rows are unified per CDR3 protein, each entry keeping the most common DNA and genes. For this entry, the V and J calls and clone size follow TCRdb and not the study's own pipeline. The sample data list some 900,000 distinct CDR3 sequences, and 25% to 35% of these were observed just once. The biggest ten clones account for 17% of the sample.

Systemically healthy Caucasian individuals from Russia, roughly 40 in total and aged about 6 to 100 years, were included as donors. Each donor gave ten milliliters of peripheral blood, drawn into EDTA-treated Vacutainer tubes. Ficoll-Paque density-gradient centrifugation was used to isolate PBMCs, with at least 6 million obtained per sample. Trizol reagent was used to extract total RNA from the PBMCs, yielding at least 5.5 micrograms per sample. Naive CD45RAhigh/CD27high T cell percentages were measured by flow cytometry on a PBMC aliquot from every donor. This clonotype was recorded a few times. Its antigen is not yet known. Per-nucleotide qualities are absent, and no much larger clonotype sits a single base away.

Sample: blood. The receptor chain draws on TRBV5-1 and TRBJ2-7; the central 7 bases match TRBD2. This sequence was found in a woman at least 80 years old in good health. This receptor carries the CDR3 CASSLGEGVKYF. Read as DNA, the sequence is TGCGCCAGCAGCTTGGGGGAGGGTGTGAAGTACTTC.